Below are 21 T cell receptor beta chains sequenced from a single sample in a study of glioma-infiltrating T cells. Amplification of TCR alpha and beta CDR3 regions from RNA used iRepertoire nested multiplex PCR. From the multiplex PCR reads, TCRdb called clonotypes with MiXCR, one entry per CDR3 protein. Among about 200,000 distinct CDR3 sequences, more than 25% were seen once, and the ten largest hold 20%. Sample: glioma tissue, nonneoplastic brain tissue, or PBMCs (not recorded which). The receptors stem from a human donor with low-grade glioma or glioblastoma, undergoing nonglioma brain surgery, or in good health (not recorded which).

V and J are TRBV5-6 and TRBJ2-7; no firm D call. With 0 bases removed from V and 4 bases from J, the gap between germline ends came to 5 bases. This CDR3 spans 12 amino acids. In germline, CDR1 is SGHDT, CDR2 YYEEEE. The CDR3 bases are TGTGCCAGCAGCTTGGCGGTATACGAGCAGTACTTC. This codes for CASSLAVYEQYF.

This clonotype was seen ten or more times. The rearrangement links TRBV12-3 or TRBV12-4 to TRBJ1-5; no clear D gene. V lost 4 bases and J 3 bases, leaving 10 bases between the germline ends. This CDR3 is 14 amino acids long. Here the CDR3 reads CASSSWRDNQPQHF. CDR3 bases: TGTGCCAGCAGTTCTTGGCGGGACAATCAGCCCCAGCATTTT.

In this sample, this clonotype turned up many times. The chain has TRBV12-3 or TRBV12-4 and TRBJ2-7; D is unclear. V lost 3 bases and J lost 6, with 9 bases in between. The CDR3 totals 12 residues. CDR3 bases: TGTGCCAGCAGTTTTAAAGGTGCCGAGCAGTACTTC. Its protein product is CASSFKGAEQYF.

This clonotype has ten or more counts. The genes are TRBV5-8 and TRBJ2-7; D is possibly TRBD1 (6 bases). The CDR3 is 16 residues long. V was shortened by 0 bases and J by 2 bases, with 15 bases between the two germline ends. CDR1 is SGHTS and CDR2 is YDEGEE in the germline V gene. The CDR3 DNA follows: TGTGCCAGCAGCTTGGATGCGACAGGAGCTACCTACGAGCAGTACTTC. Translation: CASSLDATGATYEQYF.

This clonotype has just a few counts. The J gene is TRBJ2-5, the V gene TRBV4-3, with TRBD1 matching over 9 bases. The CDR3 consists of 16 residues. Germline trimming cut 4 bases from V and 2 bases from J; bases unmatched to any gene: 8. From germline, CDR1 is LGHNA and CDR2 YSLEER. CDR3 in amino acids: CASSRLPGQGQETQYF. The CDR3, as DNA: TGCGCCAGCAGCCGACTCCCGGGACAGGGTCAAGAGACCCAGTACTTC.

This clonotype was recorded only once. The CDR3 spells CASSLLRTSVYEQYF. CDR3 DNA sequence: TGTGCCAGCAGTTTGCTTCGGACTAGCGTTTACGAGCAGTACTTC. V is TRBV12-3 or TRBV12-4 and J is TRBJ2-7, with 9 bases lining up with TRBD2. The V segment lost 3 bases and the J segment 4 bases; nucleotides outside the gene matches: 7. This CDR3 is built from 15 residues.

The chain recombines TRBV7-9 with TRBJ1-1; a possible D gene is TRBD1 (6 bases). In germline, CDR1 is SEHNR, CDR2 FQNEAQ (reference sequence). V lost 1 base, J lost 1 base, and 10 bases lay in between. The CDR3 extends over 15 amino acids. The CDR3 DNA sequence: TGTGCCAGCAGCTTAGGAGGGGGGAAGAACACTGAAGCTTTCTTT. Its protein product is CASSLGGGKNTEAFF.

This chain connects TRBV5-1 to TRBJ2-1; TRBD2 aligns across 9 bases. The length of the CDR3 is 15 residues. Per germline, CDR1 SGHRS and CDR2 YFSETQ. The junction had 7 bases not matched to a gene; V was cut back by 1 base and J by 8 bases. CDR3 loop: CASSLRREGGDEQFF. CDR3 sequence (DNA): TGCGCCAGCAGCTTGAGGCGGGAGGGCGGGGATGAGCAGTTCTTC. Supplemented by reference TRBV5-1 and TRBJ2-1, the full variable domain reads KAGVTQTPRYLIKTRGQQVTLSCSPISGHRSVSWYQQTPGQGLQFLFEYFSETQRNKGNFPGRFSGRQFSNSRSEMNVSTLELGDSALYLCASSLRREGGDEQFFGPGTRLTVL.

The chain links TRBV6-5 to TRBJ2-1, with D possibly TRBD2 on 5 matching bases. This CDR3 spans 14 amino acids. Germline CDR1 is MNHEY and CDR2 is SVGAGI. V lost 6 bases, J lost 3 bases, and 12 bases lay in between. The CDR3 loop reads CASRDQADYNEQFF. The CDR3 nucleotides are TGTGCCAGCAGAGACCAAGCGGACTACAATGAGCAGTTCTTC.

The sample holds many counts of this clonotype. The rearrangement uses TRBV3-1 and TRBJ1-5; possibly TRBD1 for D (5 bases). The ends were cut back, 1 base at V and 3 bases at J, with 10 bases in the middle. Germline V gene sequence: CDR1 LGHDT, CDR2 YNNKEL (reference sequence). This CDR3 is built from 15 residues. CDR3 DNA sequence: TGTGCCAGCAGCCAAGTGTCAGGGAACAATCAGCCCCAGCATTTT. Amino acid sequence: CASSQVSGNNQPQHF.

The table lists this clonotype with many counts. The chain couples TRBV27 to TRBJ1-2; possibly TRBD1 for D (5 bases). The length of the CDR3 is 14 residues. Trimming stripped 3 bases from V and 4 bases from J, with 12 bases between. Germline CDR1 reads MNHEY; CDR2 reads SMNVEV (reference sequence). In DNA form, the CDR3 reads TGTGCCAGCAGTTTTACGTTGGGGGGCTATGGCTACACCTTC. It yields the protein CASSFTLGGYGYTF.

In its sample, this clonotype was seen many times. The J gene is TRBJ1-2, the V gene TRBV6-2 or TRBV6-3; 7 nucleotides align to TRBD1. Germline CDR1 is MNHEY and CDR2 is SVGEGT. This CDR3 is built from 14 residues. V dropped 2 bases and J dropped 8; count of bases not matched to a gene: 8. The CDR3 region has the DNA TGTGCCAGCAGTTACAACAGGGGCCTAGGAGGCTACACCTTC. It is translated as CASSYNRGLGGYTF.

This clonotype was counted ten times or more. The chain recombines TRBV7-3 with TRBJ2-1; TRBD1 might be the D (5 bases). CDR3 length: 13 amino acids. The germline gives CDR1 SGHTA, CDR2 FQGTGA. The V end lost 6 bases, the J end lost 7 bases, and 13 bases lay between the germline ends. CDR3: CASSSTPGNEQFF. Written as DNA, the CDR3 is TGTGCCAGCAGTTCAACCCCAGGGAATGAGCAGTTCTTC.

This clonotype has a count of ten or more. The CDR3 region has the DNA TGTGCCAGCAGCTTAGTCGGGACTAGCGGACTATACAATGAGCAGTTCTTC. This translates into CASSLVGTSGLYNEQFF. The gene calls are TRBV7-2 and TRBJ2-1; 11 bases are a match to TRBD2. CDR3 length: 17 amino acids. Looked up from germline, CDR1 is SGHTA and CDR2 is FQGNSA. After removal of 1 base from V and 4 bases from J, the junction contained 6 bases not matched to a gene.

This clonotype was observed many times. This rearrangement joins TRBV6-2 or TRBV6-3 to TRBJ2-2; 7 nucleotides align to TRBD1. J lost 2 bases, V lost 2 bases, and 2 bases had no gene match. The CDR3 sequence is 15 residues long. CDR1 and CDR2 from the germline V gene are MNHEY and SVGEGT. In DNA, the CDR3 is TGTGCCAGCAGTTACAGGGGGCACAACACCGGGGAGCTGTTTTTT. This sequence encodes CASSYRGHNTGELFF.

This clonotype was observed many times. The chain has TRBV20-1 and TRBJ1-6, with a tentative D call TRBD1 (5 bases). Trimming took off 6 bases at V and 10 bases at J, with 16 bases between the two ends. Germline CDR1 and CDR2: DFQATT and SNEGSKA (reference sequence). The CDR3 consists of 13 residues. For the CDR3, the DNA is TGCAGTGCGCTCAGGGCAATAGGATCACCCCTCCACTTT. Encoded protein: CSALRAIGSPLHF.

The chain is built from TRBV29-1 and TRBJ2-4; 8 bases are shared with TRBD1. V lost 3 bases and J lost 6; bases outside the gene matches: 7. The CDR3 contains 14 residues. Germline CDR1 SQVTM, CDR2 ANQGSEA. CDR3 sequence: CSVDGQGSVNIQYF. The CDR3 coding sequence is TGCAGCGTTGACGGACAGGGATCTGTAAACATTCAGTACTTC.

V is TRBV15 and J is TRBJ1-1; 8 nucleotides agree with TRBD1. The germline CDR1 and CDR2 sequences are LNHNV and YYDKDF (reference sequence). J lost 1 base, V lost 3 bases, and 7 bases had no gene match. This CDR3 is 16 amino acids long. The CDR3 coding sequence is TGTGCCACCAGCAGCTCCCCACAGGGGGGGAACACTGAAGCTTTCTTT. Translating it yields CATSSSPQGGNTEAFF.

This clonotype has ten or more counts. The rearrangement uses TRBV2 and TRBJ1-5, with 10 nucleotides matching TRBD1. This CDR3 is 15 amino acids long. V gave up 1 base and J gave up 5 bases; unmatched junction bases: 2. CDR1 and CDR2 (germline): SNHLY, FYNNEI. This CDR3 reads CASSEGTGGYQPQHF. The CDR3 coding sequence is TGTGCCAGCAGTGAAGGGACAGGGGGGTATCAGCCCCAGCATTTT.

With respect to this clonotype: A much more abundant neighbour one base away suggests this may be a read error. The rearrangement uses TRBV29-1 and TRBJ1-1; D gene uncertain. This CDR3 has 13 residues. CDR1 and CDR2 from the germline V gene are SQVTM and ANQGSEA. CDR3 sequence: CSVEVGPNTEDFF. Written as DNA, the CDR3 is TGCAGCGTTGAGGTCGGACCGAACACTGAAGATTTCTTT.

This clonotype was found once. The CDR3 loop reads CASEGQGMGTQYF. The CDR3 region has the DNA TGTGCCAGCGAAGGACAGGGGATGGGGACCCAGTACTTC. The chain couples TRBV6-2 or TRBV6-3 to TRBJ2-5; 9 bases are a match to TRBD1. Germline loops: CDR1 MNHEY, CDR2 SVGEGT. V shed 8 bases and J 7 bases; nucleotides not matched to a gene: 8. The CDR3 spans 13 residues.